In its sample, the clone carrying this T cell receptor (beta chain) was seen a few times. From the 5' RACE reads, TCRdb called clonotypes with MiXCR, one entry per CDR3 protein. Of 350,000 to 550,000 distinct CDR3 sequences in the sample, about 19% were seen once. The data derive from a study of T cells after yellow fever vaccination. The CDR3 has 18 amino acids. V lost 5 bases and J lost 2; bases outside the gene matches: 8. The germline V gene has CDR1 SGHAT and CDR2 FQNNGV. This TCR derives from a man younger than 30 who received the YFV17D yellow fever vaccine. The sample in question was PBMCs, obtained before the yellow fever booster vaccination. The rearrangement joins TRBV11-2 to TRBJ2-5; 16 positions match TRBD2. The DNA for the CDR3 is TGTGCCAGCAGCCAGGGACTAGCGGGGGGGCTTGGACAAGAGACCCAGTACTTC. This translates into CASSQGLAGGLGQETQYF. The complete variable domain, with remaining parts taken from reference TRBV11-2 and TRBJ2-5, reads EAGVAQSPRYKIIEKRQSVAFWCNPISGHATLYWYQQILGQGPKLLIQFQNNGVVDDSQLPKDRFSAERLKGVDSTLKIQPAKLEDSAVYLCASSQGLAGGLGQETQYFGPGTRLLVL.